Following are 31 T cell receptor beta chains from one sample sequenced in a study of blood T cell repertoires in COVID-19. TCRdb's table, derived via immunoSEQ multiplex PCR, lists solely in-frame clones and lacks some. The sample yields approximately 200,000 clones, roughly 90% seen once. Sequenced input: peripheral blood. All receptors come from a woman aged 60-70 years with acute or convalescent COVID-19.

The rearrangement links TRBV5-1 to TRBJ2-1, with TRBD2 matching 10 bases. The CDR3 runs to 14 residues. Germline V lookup: CDR1 SGHRS, CDR2 YFSETQ. With 0 bases clipped from V and 13 bases from J, the junction kept 7 bases outside the gene matches. This CDR3 reads CASSLGTSGRSQFF. The CDR3 bases are TGCGCCAGCAGCTTGGGGACTAGCGGCCGCTCCCAGTTCTTC.

CDR3 sequence reads: CASSRTGGYGYTF. Here the CDR3 DNA reads TGTGCCAGCAGCCGGACAGGGGGCTATGGCTACACCTTC. The J gene is TRBJ1-2, the V gene TRBV9; 10 bases map to TRBD1. There are 13 residues in the CDR3. V gave up 4 bases and J gave up 4 bases; unmatched junction bases: 1. From germline, CDR1 is SGDLS and CDR2 YYNGEE.

As to this clone: The sample contains more than one DNA sequence encoding this CDR3. V usage is TRBV30 and J usage is TRBJ1-3; TRBD1 agrees at 8 bases. CDR3 length: 14 amino acids. Germline CDR1 reads GTSNPN; CDR2 reads SVGIG (reference sequence). V shed 3 bases and J 4 bases; nucleotides not matched to a gene: 5. Here the CDR3 reads CAWSQGAGGNTIYF. CDR3 DNA sequence: TGTGCCTGGAGCCAGGGGGCCGGCGGAAACACCATATATTTT.

A few counts support this clone. This chain uses TRBV14 with TRBJ2-3; 7 positions match TRBD2. The CDR3 runs to 17 residues. Germline V gene lookup returns CDR1 SGHDN and CDR2 FVKESK. Unmatched junction bases numbered 8, after V lost 2 bases and J lost 0 bases. CDR3 amino acids: CASSQLTWGGSTDTQYF. DNA of the CDR3: TGTGCCAGCAGCCAACTCACCTGGGGGGGGAGCACAGATACGCAGTATTTT.

This clone was detected a few times. Here the CDR3 DNA reads TGTGCCAGCAGCTTGGGCCCACAGGAGTCTGGCTACGAGCAGTACTTC. This encodes CASSLGPQESGYEQYF. The genes are TRBV5-6 and TRBJ2-7; D is possibly TRBD1 (5 bases). Trimming shortened V by 0 bases and J by 3 bases, and 16 bases separated the two germline ends. Germline CDR1 and CDR2: SGHDT and YYEEEE. This CDR3 comprises 16 residues.

The genes are TRBV6-5 and TRBJ1-2, with 7 positions matching TRBD1. The CDR3 consists of 14 residues. Unmatched junction bases numbered 6, after V lost 4 bases and J lost 4 bases. Germline V lookup: CDR1 MNHEY, CDR2 SVGAGI. The chain's CDR3 is CASSSETGLYGYTF. The CDR3 DNA follows: TGTGCCAGCAGTTCCGAGACAGGGCTCTATGGCTACACCTTC.

The chain employs TRBV3-1 (or the pseudogene TRBV3-2) and TRBJ1-1; the D gene is possibly TRBD1 (6 bases). Trimming stripped 0 bases from V and 4 bases from J, with 12 bases between. CDR1 is LGHDT, CDR2 YNNKEL, per germline (reference sequence). This CDR3 is built from 15 residues. This chain's CDR3 is CASSQDRGQATEAFF. Here the CDR3 DNA reads TGTGCCAGCAGCCAAGATCGGGGACAAGCCACTGAAGCTTTCTTT.

This clone is a singleton in its sample. The rearrangement joins TRBV5-1 to TRBJ2-1, with 10 bases identical to TRBD2. J was trimmed by 7 bases and V by 5 bases; bases with no gene match: 6. Germline V gene sequence: CDR1 SGHRS, CDR2 YFSETQ. The length of the CDR3 is 14 residues. The CDR3 loop reads CASRTSGALNEQFF. CDR3 DNA: TGCGCCAGCAGAACTAGCGGGGCCTTGAATGAGCAGTTCTTC.

CDR3 DNA: TGTGCCACTCGACAGTCCCGCACAGATACGCAGTATTTT. Protein: CATRQSRTDTQYF. This rearrangement joins TRBV5-4 to TRBJ2-3; D may be TRBD1 (5 bases). Germline V CDR1 and CDR2: SGHNT, YYREEE (reference sequence). V was clipped by 9 bases and J by 1 base, with 12 bases between them. The CDR3 length is 13 residues.

The chain links TRBV11-2 to TRBJ1-5; the D is unclear. CDR3 length: 16 amino acids. The V gene lost 1 base and the J gene lost 3 bases, with 13 bases spanning the gap. Germline values: CDR1 SGHAT, CDR2 FQNNGV. CDR3 in amino acids: CASSLGSSRLNQPQHF. Here the CDR3 DNA reads TGTGCCAGCAGCTTAGGGTCCTCCAGACTCAATCAGCCCCAGCATTTT.

In this sample, this clone turned up once. This chain joins TRBV6-5 and TRBJ1-5; 8 bases are a match to TRBD1. This CDR3 has 16 residues. CDR1 MNHEY and CDR2 SVGAGI come from the germline V gene. Trimming at V came to 4 bases and at J to 6 bases, leaving 11 bases not matched to a gene. The CDR3 DNA reads TGTGCCAGCAGTTCCGCCCTGGCAGGGGGCGGTCAGCCCCAGCATTTT. Protein product: CASSSALAGGGQPQHF.

The chain carries TRBV6-6 and TRBJ2-1, with TRBD1 matching 7 bases. V was clipped by 4 bases and J by 9 bases; unmatched bases: 9. CDR3 length: 14 residues. From germline, CDR1 is MNHNY and CDR2 SVGAGI (reference sequence). CDR3 amino acids: CASSFGTAPAEQFF. The CDR3 DNA sequence: TGTGCCAGCAGTTTCGGGACAGCACCCGCTGAGCAGTTCTTC.

The V call is TRBV7-2, the J call TRBJ2-1, with a possible D match to TRBD1 (5 bases). The germline V gene has CDR1 SGHTA and CDR2 FQGNSA. This CDR3 contains 13 residues. Trimming stripped 1 base from V and 13 bases from J, with 14 bases between. DNA for the CDR3: TGTGCCAGCAGCTTAGTGGGGCTCGTTGGCCAGTTCTTC. Translation gives CASSLVGLVGQFF.

This clone was recorded once. V is TRBV19 and J is TRBJ1-2, with D maybe TRBD1 (6 bases). The CDR3 extends over 14 amino acids. Germline CDR1 and CDR2: LNHDA and SQIVND (reference sequence). The V gene lost 10 bases and the J gene lost 8 bases, with 23 bases spanning the gap. The CDR3 bases are TGTGCCACCAGCAGGGGCCCTACCTTTTGGGGCTACACCTTC. Translation: CATSRGPTFWGYTF.

The chain links TRBV18 to TRBJ1-2; tentatively, D is TRBD1 (6 bases). The CDR3 runs 16 residues. Germline assignment: CDR1 KGHSH and CDR2 LQKENI. Trimming took 7 bases from V and 0 from J, leaving 18 bases between them. Here the CDR3 DNA reads TGTGCCAGCTTCTGGACAGAGAGAACCCCTAACTATGGCTACACCTTC. Translated: CASFWTERTPNYGYTF. The variable domain in full, completed from reference TRBV18 and TRBJ1-2, reads NAGVMQNPRHLVRRRGQEARLRCSPMKGHSHVYWYRQLPEEGLKFMVYLQKENIIDESGMPKERFSAEFPKEGPSILRIQQVVRGDSAAYFCASFWTERTPNYGYTFGSGTRLTVV.

This chain joins TRBV7-8 and TRBJ2-3, with D possibly matching TRBD2 (6 bases). In germline, CDR1 is SGHVS, CDR2 FQNEAQ. The CDR3 has 16 residues. The V end lost 6 bases, the J end lost 1 base, and 17 bases lay between the germline ends. As DNA, the CDR3 is TGTGCCAGCAGTTCGAGACTAGTCGGTGGCACAGATACGCAGTATTTT. It codes for CASSSRLVGGTDTQYF.

V is TRBV11-2 and J is TRBJ1-1; D ambiguous. The V end was cut by 6 bases, the J end by 0 bases, with 8 bases between. Germline V gene sequence: CDR1 SGHAT, CDR2 FQNNGV. The CDR3 loop spans 13 amino acids. Written as DNA, the CDR3 is TGTGCCAGCAGGAAGGACTTGAACACTGAAGCTTTCTTT. This codes for CASRKDLNTEAFF.

The chain carries TRBV9 and TRBJ2-5, with 7 bases that match TRBD2. CDR1 and CDR2 from the germline V gene are SGDLS and YYNGEE. J was trimmed by 5 bases and V by 5 bases; bases with no gene match: 18. CDR3 length: 17 amino acids. This CDR3 is CASSSRGLRGGAETQYF. In nucleotides, the CDR3 is TGTGCCAGCAGTTCCCGCGGCCTGCGGGGAGGGGCGGAGACCCAGTACTTC.

The CDR3 sequence: CASSQGTSGIRETQYF. CDR3 nucleotides: TGTGCCAGCAGCCAAGGGACTAGCGGAATAAGGGAGACCCAGTACTTC. This chain uses TRBV3-1 (or the pseudogene TRBV3-2) with TRBJ2-5, with TRBD2 matching over 10 bases. CDR1 is LGHDT, CDR2 YNNKEL, per germline (reference sequence). The CDR3 extends over 16 amino acids. Losses at the gene ends were 1 base for V and 5 bases for J; bases not matched to a gene: 7.

This chain uses TRBV19 with TRBJ2-2; 9 bases line up with TRBD1. This CDR3 comprises 15 residues. V shed 6 bases and J 5 bases; nucleotides not matched to a gene: 7. Germline CDR1 LNHDA, CDR2 SQIVND (reference sequence). CDR3 sequence reads: CASRTGTGWTGELFF. CDR3 nucleotides: TGTGCCAGTAGGACCGGGACAGGGTGGACCGGGGAGCTGTTTTTT.

The rearrangement links TRBV11-2 to TRBJ2-6; D remains unclear. The CDR3 runs to 16 residues. Germline CDR1 and CDR2: SGHAT and FQNNGV. Trimming left V 3 bases short and J 2 bases short, with 11 bases between. In DNA, the CDR3 is TGTGCCAGCAGCTTTAAAATACAAACTGGGGCCAACGTCCTGACTTTC. It codes for CASSFKIQTGANVLTF.

This chain links TRBV2 with TRBJ1-1; no definite D call. V lost 4 bases to trimming and J lost 0 bases, with 6 bases between them. The CDR3 is made up of 13 amino acids. Germline CDR1 and CDR2: SNHLY and FYNNEI. The CDR3 DNA is TGTGCCAGCAGTGGCGATATGAACACTGAAGCTTTCTTT. This codes for CASSGDMNTEAFF.

The genes are TRBV10-2 and TRBJ1-5; 7 bases map to TRBD1. The J segment lost 1 base and the V segment lost 3 bases, leaving 6 bases of the junction unmatched. Germline CDR1 and CDR2: WSHSY and SAAADI. The CDR3 consists of 16 residues. Here the CDR3 reads CASSDRQGVSNQPQHF. In DNA, the CDR3 is TGCGCCAGCAGTGACCGGCAGGGGGTAAGCAATCAGCCCCAGCATTTT.

The rearrangement links TRBV19 to TRBJ1-1, with no clear D. The CDR3 sequence is 12 residues long. CDR1 and CDR2 from the germline V gene are LNHDA and SQIVND (reference sequence). V was trimmed by 5 bases and J by 6 bases, leaving 10 bases between them. This chain's CDR3 is CASSVGISEAFF. CDR3 bases: TGTGCCAGTAGTGTCGGGATCTCTGAAGCTTTCTTT.

The CDR3 DNA is TGTGCCAGCAGCCAAGTGGGGGGGCCTGGGGCCAACGTCCTGACTTTC. Translated: CASSQVGGPGANVLTF. The chain is built from TRBV14 and TRBJ2-6; D is perhaps TRBD2 (7 bases). The ends were cut back, 1 base at V and 2 bases at J, with 9 bases in the middle. Per germline, CDR1 SGHDN and CDR2 FVKESK. The CDR3 totals 16 residues. The variable domain in full, with the rest retrieved from reference TRBV14 and TRBJ2-6, is EAGVTQFPSHSVIEKGQTVTLRCDPISGHDNLYWYRRVMGKEIKFLLHFVKESKQDESGMPNNRFLAERTGGTYSTLKVQPAELEDSGVYFCASSQVGGPGANVLTFGAGSRLTVL.

The chain employs TRBV4-2 and TRBJ1-4, with D tentatively TRBD1 (5 bases). V was pared by 4 bases and J by 3 bases, with 9 bases between. Germline CDR1 and CDR2: LGHNA and YNFKEQ. CDR3 length: 14 amino acids. The CDR3 DNA follows: TGTGCCAGCAGCCCAAGACAGCCTAATGAAAAACTGTTTTTT. This gives the protein CASSPRQPNEKLFF.

This chain uses TRBV21-1 with TRBJ1-1. TRBV21-1 is a pseudogene segment. CDR3 size: 15 residues. Here the CDR3 DNA reads TGTGCCAGCACCGGGCTCAATCGGGGAAACACTGAAGCTTTCTTT. This translates into CASTGLNRGNTEAFF.

This clone was picked up one time. V usage is TRBV13 and J usage is TRBJ2-7, with 7 bases matching TRBD1. This CDR3 is built from 18 residues. Trimming removed 3 bases from V and 0 bases from J; junction bases left unmatched: 14. Per the germline V gene, CDR1 is PRHDT and CDR2 is FYEKMQ (reference sequence). CDR3 coding DNA: TGTGCCAGCAGCTTGGGCTGGAGGACAGGAGAAAGCTCCTACGAGCAGTACTTC. Residues: CASSLGWRTGESSYEQYF.

The V and J genes are TRBV10-3 and TRBJ2-2; a weak D match, TRBD2 (6 bases). Germline V gives CDR1 ENHRY, CDR2 SYGVKD. V was cut by 3 bases and J by 1 base, with 18 bases left in between. This CDR3 comprises 18 residues. The CDR3 here is CAISDPVEGLQNTGELFF. CDR3 DNA: TGTGCCATCAGTGACCCGGTGGAAGGACTACAGAACACCGGGGAGCTGTTTTTT.

As DNA, the CDR3 is TGCGCCAGCAGCTTACTGGGGAGGGGTCGTGTCACTGAAGCTTTCTTT. It is translated as CASSLLGRGRVTEAFF. The rearrangement uses TRBV5-1 and TRBJ1-1, with D tentatively TRBD1 (5 bases). CDR3 size: 16 residues. Germline CDR1 reads SGHRS; CDR2 reads YFSETQ. The germline V and J ends were trimmed by 2 bases and 4 bases, with 18 bases remaining between them.

The chain uses TRBV14 and TRBJ1-1; no reliable D call. With 0 bases removed from V and 7 bases from J, the gap between germline ends came to 18 bases. Germline lookup yields CDR1 SGHDN and CDR2 FVKESK. The CDR3 has 16 residues. The CDR3 loop is CASSQDRAAAGSEAFF. The CDR3 nucleotides read TGTGCCAGCAGCCAAGATCGGGCGGCAGCGGGAAGTGAAGCTTTCTTT.